This record covers a single TCR beta chain. This entry belongs to a study of blood T cell repertoires in COVID-19. Across the study: Samples came from the United States, Italy and Spain, spanning acute and convalescent COVID-19.

Here immunoSEQ multiplex PCR was the method, and the copy in TCRdb shows in-frame clones only, minus some. The sample yields about 170,000 clones, approximately 86% seen once. Germline loops: CDR1 LGHDT, CDR2 YNNKEL (reference sequence). The V end was cut by 5 bases, the J end by 4 bases, with 14 bases between. The CDR3 totals 14 residues. The rearrangement links TRBV3-1 (or the pseudogene TRBV3-2) to TRBJ2-5, with D possibly being TRBD2 (7 bases). The source of this sequence is an elderly woman with COVID-19, enrolled during active disease. The sequenced sample consisted of peripheral blood. The CDR3: CASSYRGGGETQYF. The CDR3 coding sequence is TGTGCCAGCAGCTATCGGGGAGGGGGAGAGACCCAGTACTTC.